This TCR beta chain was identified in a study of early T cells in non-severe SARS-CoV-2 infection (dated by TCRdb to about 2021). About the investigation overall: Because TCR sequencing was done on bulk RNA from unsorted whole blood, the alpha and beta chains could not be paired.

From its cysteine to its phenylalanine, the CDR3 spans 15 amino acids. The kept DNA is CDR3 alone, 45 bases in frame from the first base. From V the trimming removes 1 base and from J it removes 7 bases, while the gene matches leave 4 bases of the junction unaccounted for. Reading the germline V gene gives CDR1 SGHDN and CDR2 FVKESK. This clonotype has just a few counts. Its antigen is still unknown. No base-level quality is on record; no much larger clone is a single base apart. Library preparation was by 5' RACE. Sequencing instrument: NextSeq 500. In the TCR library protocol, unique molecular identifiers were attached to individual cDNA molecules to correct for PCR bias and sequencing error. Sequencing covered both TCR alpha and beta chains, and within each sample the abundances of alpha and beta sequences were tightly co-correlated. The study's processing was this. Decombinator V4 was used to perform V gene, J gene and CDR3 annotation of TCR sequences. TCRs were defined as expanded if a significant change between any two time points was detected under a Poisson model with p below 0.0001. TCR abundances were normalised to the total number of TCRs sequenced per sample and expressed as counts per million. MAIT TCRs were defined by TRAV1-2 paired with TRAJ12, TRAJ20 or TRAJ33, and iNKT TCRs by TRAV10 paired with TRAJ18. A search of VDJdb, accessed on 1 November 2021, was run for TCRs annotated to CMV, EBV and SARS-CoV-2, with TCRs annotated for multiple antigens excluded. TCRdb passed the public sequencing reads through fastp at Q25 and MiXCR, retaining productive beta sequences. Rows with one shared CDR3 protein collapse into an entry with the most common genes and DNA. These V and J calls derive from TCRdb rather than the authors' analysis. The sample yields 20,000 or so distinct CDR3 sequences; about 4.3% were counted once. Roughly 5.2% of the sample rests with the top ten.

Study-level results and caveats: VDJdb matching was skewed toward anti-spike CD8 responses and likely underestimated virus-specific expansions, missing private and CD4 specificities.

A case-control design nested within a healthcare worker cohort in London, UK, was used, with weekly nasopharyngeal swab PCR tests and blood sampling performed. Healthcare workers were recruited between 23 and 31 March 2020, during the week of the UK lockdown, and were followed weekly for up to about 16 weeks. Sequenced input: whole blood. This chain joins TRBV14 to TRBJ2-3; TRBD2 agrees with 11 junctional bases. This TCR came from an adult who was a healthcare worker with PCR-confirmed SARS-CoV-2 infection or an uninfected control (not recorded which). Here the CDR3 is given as CASSQVAGGPYTQYF. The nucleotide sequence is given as TGTGCCAGCAGCCAAGTAGCGGGAGGGCCTTATACGCAGTATTTT.